A single sample gave rise to the 16 T cell receptor beta chains below, sequenced in a study of blood T cells in healthy people across ages (dated by TCRdb to about 2015). Libraries were prepared through 5' RACE. The run used an Illumina HiSeq 2500. A second PCR of about 6 to 12 cycles was run with a J-beta primer mix and a sample-barcoded 5' primer. Using fastp trimming at Q25 and MiXCR clonotype assembly, TCRdb reanalyzed the public sequencing data and kept in-frame beta chains. A single entry per CDR3 protein holds the most common genes and DNA from its merged rows. This sample is represented by around 1,000,000 distinct CDR3 sequences; roughly two fifths of them were singletons. Together, the top ten hold over 10% of the sample. The sequencing sample was made of blood. The receptor source for this set is a man between 18 and 29 years old in good health.

This clonotype was seen a handful of times. The chain couples TRBV29-1 to TRBJ1-1; D is undetermined. This CDR3 spans 14 amino acids. V shed 5 bases and J shed 5 bases, with 18 bases lying between them. Looked up from germline, CDR1 is SQVTM and CDR2 is ANQGSEA. CDR3 sequence: CSVKSREAGTEAFF. Written as DNA, the CDR3 is TGCAGCGTTAAATCCCGGGAGGCTGGTACTGAAGCTTTCTTT. The full variable domain, rest sourced from reference TRBV29-1 and TRBJ1-1, is SAVISQKPSRDICQRGTSLTIQCQVDSQVTMMFWYRQQPGQSLTLIATANQGSEATYESGFVIDKFPISRPNLTFSTLTVSNMSPEDSSIYLCSVKSREAGTEAFFGQGTRLTVV.

The chain carries TRBV7-9 and TRBJ2-2, with 7 bases fitting TRBD1. CDR3 length equals 14 residues. The V and J ends lost 4 bases and 4 bases, in that order; junction bases with no gene match: 3. Per germline, CDR1 SEHNR and CDR2 FQNEAQ (reference sequence). CDR3 amino acids: CASSSGGTTGELFF. The CDR3 DNA follows: TGTGCCAGCAGCTCAGGGGGTACCACCGGGGAGCTGTTTTTT.

The CDR3 DNA follows: TGTGCCAGCAGTCGAACAGACAGGCCTGAAGCTTTCTTT. This gives the protein CASSRTDRPEAFF. The chain couples TRBV28 to TRBJ1-1; perhaps TRBD1 as D (6 bases). This CDR3 comprises 13 residues. Trimming stripped 5 bases from V and 6 bases from J, with 13 bases between. Germline-derived CDR1 and CDR2 are MDHEN and SYDVKM.

The V and J genes are TRBV6-1 and TRBJ1-5, with D possibly being TRBD1 (5 bases). With 2 bases removed from V and 4 bases from J, the gap between germline ends came to 12 bases. The length of the CDR3 is 15 residues. Germline loops: CDR1 MNHNS, CDR2 SASEGT. The CDR3: CASSELAGLNQPQHF. In DNA, the CDR3 is TGTGCCAGCAGTGAATTGGCAGGGCTAAATCAGCCCCAGCATTTT.

A single count supports this clonotype. This chain joins TRBV4-2 and TRBJ2-3; 8 bases align to TRBD2. The germline V gene has CDR1 LGHNA and CDR2 YNFKEQ. This CDR3 has 16 residues. With 3 bases clipped from V and 0 bases from J, the junction kept 5 bases outside the gene matches. CDR3 in amino acids: CASSQLVAGSTDTQYF. The CDR3, as DNA: TGTGCCAGCAGCCAGCTCGTAGCGGGAAGCACAGATACGCAGTATTTT.

A note on this clonotype: Sequence at one end of the junction differs from germline and may be a read error. The chain is built from TRBV6-5 and TRBJ2-3; D unclear. There are 14 residues in the CDR3. CDR1 and CDR2 from the germline V gene are MNHEY and SVGAGI. CDR3 DNA: TGTGCCAGCAGTGACTCGCCAGTCACAGATACGCAGTATTTT. Protein product: CASSDSPVTDTQYF.

This clonotype came up once. The chain uses TRBV4-3 and TRBJ2-2, with 8 bases identical to TRBD1. The trim removed 1 base at V and 6 bases at J, leaving 7 bases unmatched. The CDR3 runs 16 residues. The germline V gene encodes CDR1 LGHNA and CDR2 YSLEER. The CDR3 DNA reads TGCGCCAGCAGCCAAGGAACAGGGGGGATCCCCGGGGAGCTGTTTTTT. Amino acids: CASSQGTGGIPGELFF.

The rearrangement joins TRBV3-1 to TRBJ2-3; possibly TRBD1 for D (6 bases). This CDR3 is built from 14 residues. V was trimmed by 8 bases and J by 0 bases, leaving 12 bases between them. Germline CDR1 LGHDT, CDR2 YNNKEL (reference sequence). CDR3: CASEGESSTDTQYF. The CDR3 DNA sequence: TGTGCCAGCGAGGGGGAATCTAGCACAGATACGCAGTATTTT.

This clonotype was picked up a small number of times. The chain joins TRBV21-1 to TRBJ2-7. TRBV21-1 is labeled a pseudogene. The CDR3 has 15 residues. The CDR3 is CASSKADRSSYEQYF. CDR3 DNA sequence: TGTGCCAGCAGCAAAGCCGATCGCAGCTCCTACGAGCAGTACTTC.

This chain connects TRBV29-1 to TRBJ2-4, with 8 bases fitting TRBD1. Germline V gene sequence: CDR1 SQVTM, CDR2 ANQGSEA. The trim removed 7 bases at V and 0 bases at J, leaving 8 bases unmatched. The CDR3 runs 15 residues. The CDR3 spells CSAKPGGLAKNIQYF. CDR3 sequence (DNA): TGCAGCGCGAAACCAGGGGGCTTAGCCAAAAACATTCAGTACTTC.

The chain links TRBV6-5 to TRBJ1-4, with 10 bases matching TRBD1. Germline-derived CDR1 and CDR2 are MNHEY and SVGAGI. CDR3 length: 18 residues. V gave up 0 bases and J gave up 10 bases; unmatched junction bases: 14. The CDR3 here is CASSYSSHPGTGDGKLFF. CDR3 nucleotides: TGTGCCAGCAGTTACTCATCCCACCCCGGGACAGGGGATGGAAAACTGTTTTTT.

Ten or more counts support this clonotype. The rearrangement joins TRBV2 to TRBJ2-1, with D perhaps assigned TRBD1 or TRBD2 (5 bases each). Germline V gene sequence: CDR1 SNHLY, CDR2 FYNNEI. The germline V and J ends were trimmed by 7 bases and 6 bases, with 10 bases remaining between them. The CDR3 has 12 amino acids. CDR3 coding DNA: TGTGCCAGCATGGGACGCCCCAATGAGCAGTTCTTC. This codes for CASMGRPNEQFF.

This clonotype was detected only once. The chain joins TRBV4-2 to TRBJ2-3; a weak D match, TRBD2 (5 bases). The CDR3 contains 16 residues. Trimming left V 8 bases short and J 1 base short, with 19 bases between. Looked up from germline, CDR1 is LGHNA and CDR2 is YNFKEQ. The CDR3 sequence: CASRPFIDGGTDTQYF. CDR3 DNA: TGTGCCAGCCGTCCTTTTATTGACGGGGGCACAGATACGCAGTATTTT.

In this sample, this clonotype turned up a few times. The chain carries TRBV7-8 and TRBJ2-6; D perhaps matches TRBD1 (6 bases). The CDR3 runs 15 residues. The V end was cut by 6 bases, the J end by 2 bases, with 11 bases between. Looked up from germline, CDR1 is SGHVS and CDR2 is FQNEAQ. CDR3 DNA sequence: TGTGCCAGCAGTAGGACAGCAGCTGGGGCCAACGTCCTGACTTTC. This sequence encodes CASSRTAAGANVLTF.

This clonotype was observed a handful of times. This chain uses TRBV28 with TRBJ1-2, with D perhaps matching TRBD1 (6 bases). This CDR3 contains 15 residues. Trimming removed 5 bases from V and 4 bases from J, with 17 bases in between. The V gene's germline CDR1 is MDHEN and CDR2 SYDVKM. For the CDR3, the DNA is TGTGCCAGCAGTCTTCATCAGGGGCTCCTCTATGGCTACACCTTC. Protein sequence: CASSLHQGLLYGYTF.

On this clonotype itself: Its ends do not fully match the called genes, so a read error is possible. The chain couples TRBV5-1 to TRBJ2-1; TRBD2 aligns across 10 bases. This CDR3 is built from 16 residues. Per the germline V gene, CDR1 is SGHRS and CDR2 is YFSETQ. Written as DNA, the CDR3 is TGCACCAGCAGCTTGACTATAGCGGGGGGTTACAATGAGCAGTTCTTC. It translates to CTSSLTIAGGYNEQFF.